The clone carrying this T cell receptor beta chain was seen more than once but under ten times. The antigen remains unidentified. This sample was included in a study of T cell repertoires in cytomegalovirus infection. The CDR3 length is 17 residues. Per germline, CDR1 MNHEY and CDR2 SVGEGT. V shed 2 bases and J shed 3 bases, with 17 bases lying between them. Using its own MiXCR run on the reads, TCRdb lists one record per CDR3 protein. Altogether about 890,000 distinct CDR3 sequences are present, approximately 31% being singletons, with the ten largest covering around 15%. The material sequenced was cultured CD8+ T cells from PBMCs, taken from culture after CMV antigen stimulation. The gene calls are TRBV6-2 or TRBV6-3 and TRBJ2-1, with D uncertain. This TCR derives from a human donor in good health (CMV status not recorded). Some clones in this sample may be carry-over from other donors' samples. The CDR3 DNA follows: TGTGCCAGCAGTTACCCCATCGCCGGGCCGTACTACAATGAGCAGTTCTTC. It is translated as CASSYPIAGPYYNEQFF.